Each of the 24 T cell receptor beta chains below was sequenced from the same sample in a study of OX40 agonist ivuxolimab in advanced cancers. TCRdb's copy holds only in-frame clones and misses some; the assay was immunoSEQ multiplex PCR. Found here are tens of thousands of clones, 88% of them singletons; the top ten hold approximately 10%. The input for sequencing was CD4+ or CD8+ T cells sorted from blood, taken in a trial of the OX40 agonist ivuxolimab. The receptors come from an adult with an advanced solid tumor such as melanoma, head and neck, liver or kidney cancer.

This clone appeared a few times. The V and J genes are TRBV28 and TRBJ1-4; D might be TRBD1 (6 bases). Germline V gene data show CDR1 as MDHEN and CDR2 as SYDVKM. Between the trimmed V and J ends, which lost 6 bases and 4 bases, there was a span of 15 bases. The CDR3 contains 15 residues. The CDR3 loop is CASSPRQDGNEKLFF. CDR3 DNA sequence: TGTGCCAGCAGCCCAAGACAGGATGGTAATGAAAAACTGTTTTTT.

V and J are TRBV5-4 and TRBJ2-5; D gene ambiguous. Trimming took off 2 bases at V and 5 bases at J, with 7 bases between the two ends. The germline V gene encodes CDR1 SGHNT and CDR2 YYREEE (reference sequence). The CDR3 extends over 12 amino acids. Here the CDR3 DNA reads TGTGCCAGCAGCTTAGGGCAGGAGACCCAGTACTTC. It codes for CASSLGQETQYF.

This clone was detected only once. V gene TRBV7-8 combines with J gene TRBJ1-4, with TRBD1 as a possible D gene (6 bases). The V gene's germline CDR1 is SGHVS and CDR2 FQNEAQ. The CDR3 runs to 15 residues. The V end lost 6 bases, the J end lost 3 bases, and 14 bases lay between the germline ends. The CDR3 region is CASRASGASNEKLFF. The CDR3 region has the DNA TGTGCCAGCAGGGCTTCAGGGGCGTCTAATGAAAAACTGTTTTTT. The full variable domain, with the rest looked up from reference TRBV7-8 and TRBJ1-4, is GAGVSQSPRYKVAKRGQDVALRCDPISGHVSLFWYQQALGQGPEFLTYFQNEAQLDKSGLPSDRFFAERPEGSVSTLKIQRTQQEDSAVYLCASRASGASNEKLFFGSGTQLSVL.

CDR3 protein: CASSLSLMNEQYF. CDR3 sequence (DNA): TGTGCCAGCAGTTTATCGTTGATGAACGAGCAGTACTTC. The V call is TRBV27, the J call TRBJ2-7; D gene ambiguous. The CDR3 is made up of 13 amino acids. Germline CDR1 reads MNHEY; CDR2 reads SMNVEV (reference sequence). Trimming cost V 0 bases and J 5 bases, with 8 bases left between them.

This clone came up once. V and J are TRBV5-6 and TRBJ2-3, with D tentatively TRBD2 (5 bases). Germline CDR1 reads SGHDT; CDR2 reads YYEEEE. The CDR3 loop spans 12 amino acids. Trimming left V 4 bases short and J 5 bases short, with 8 bases between. This chain's CDR3 is CASSPEGDTQYF. CDR3 nucleotide sequence: TGTGCCAGCAGCCCAGAGGGAGATACGCAGTATTTT.

The chain combines TRBV7-9 with TRBJ2-7; 7 bases map to TRBD1. The CDR3 totals 13 residues. The V gene end was trimmed by 6 bases and the J gene end by 3 bases; junction bases not matched to a gene: 5. The germline gives CDR1 SEHNR, CDR2 FQNEAQ (reference sequence). The CDR3 here is CASRGQIDYEQYV. The CDR3 DNA sequence: TGTGCCAGCAGGGGACAGATAGACTACGAGCAGTACGTC.

The CDR3 protein is CASSTIGTGSTYGYTF. The CDR3 bases are TGTGCCAGCAGCACCATTGGGACAGGGAGTACCTATGGCTACACCTTC. The chain employs TRBV9 and TRBJ1-2; 9 bases agree with TRBD1. The CDR3 spans 16 residues. Looked up from germline, CDR1 is SGDLS and CDR2 is YYNGEE. Unmatched junction bases numbered 11, after V lost 4 bases and J lost 4 bases.

The chain links TRBV9 to TRBJ1-5, with unresolved D. The CDR3 has 16 residues. V shed 0 bases and J shed 6 bases, with 16 bases lying between them. Germline V gene lookup returns CDR1 SGDLS and CDR2 YYNGEE. CDR3 bases: TGTGCCAGCAGCGTAGACGGCCGGACGTACGGTCAGCCCCAGCATTTT. Translating it yields CASSVDGRTYGQPQHF.

The rearrangement uses TRBV28 and TRBJ2-7; 9 nucleotides agree with TRBD2. Germline CDR1 and CDR2: MDHEN and SYDVKM. The CDR3 length is 14 residues. Losses at the gene ends were 5 bases for V and 1 base for J; bases not matched to a gene: 3. DNA of the CDR3: TGTGCCAGCAGTCAAGCGGGAGGTTCCTACGAGCAGTACTTC. This translates into CASSQAGGSYEQYF.

CDR3 in DNA: TGCGCCAGCAGGGAGAGCTCTGGAAACACCATATATTTT. Protein: CASRESSGNTIYF. V and J are TRBV5-1 and TRBJ1-3; unclear D gene. Per the germline V gene, CDR1 is SGHRS and CDR2 is YFSETQ. The ends were cut back, 5 bases at V and 0 bases at J, with 6 bases in the middle. The CDR3 has 13 amino acids.

J is TRBJ1-1 and V is TRBV5-5, with D unclear. CDR1 and CDR2 from the germline V gene are SGHKS and YYEKEE (reference sequence). The CDR3 spans 15 residues. Trimming removed 1 base at V and 8 bases at J, with 18 bases between. This CDR3 is CASSLLWLGDFEAFF. The CDR3 coding sequence is TGTGCCAGCAGCTTGCTGTGGCTAGGAGATTTCGAAGCTTTCTTT.

The chain is built from TRBV10-2 and TRBJ1-5; D is unclear. The CDR3 sequence is 15 residues long. Between the trimmed V and J ends, which lost 10 bases and 1 base, there was a span of 17 bases. CDR1 and CDR2 from the germline V gene are WSHSY and SAAADI. CDR3 sequence: CATTPLGSSNQPQHF. In nucleotides, the CDR3 is TGCGCCACTACCCCCCTGGGATCAAGCAATCAGCCCCAGCATTTT.

The chain couples TRBV4-3 to TRBJ2-1, with 8 bases matching TRBD2. V lost 6 bases to trimming and J lost 1 base; unmatched junction nucleotides: 8. This CDR3 contains 16 residues. Germline-derived CDR1 and CDR2 are LGHNA and YSLEER. The CDR3 nucleotides read TGCGCCAGCAGACTTTGGCGGGAGGAATCCTACAATGAGCAGTTCTTC. Translated, it gives CASRLWREESYNEQFF.

The chain recombines TRBV7-8 with TRBJ2-3; 8 nucleotides agree with TRBD1. J lost 2 bases, V lost 0 bases, and 13 bases had no gene match. The length of the CDR3 is 19 residues. Germline V gene sequence: CDR1 SGHVS, CDR2 FQNEAQ. CDR3: CASSLASVFGQGSTDTQYF. CDR3 DNA: TGTGCCAGCAGCTTAGCTTCAGTTTTCGGACAGGGCTCCACAGATACGCAGTATTTT.

This chain links TRBV6-5 with TRBJ1-1; the D is unclear. Trimming left V 4 bases short and J 3 bases short, with 9 bases between. CDR1 is MNHEY, CDR2 SVGAGI, per germline. This CDR3 has 13 residues. CDR3 region: CASSFRSDTEAFF. CDR3 nucleotides: TGTGCCAGCAGTTTTAGGAGTGACACTGAAGCTTTCTTT.

This rearrangement joins TRBV29-1 to TRBJ1-2, with D possibly being TRBD1 (5 bases). V was cut by 7 bases and J by 1 base, with 16 bases left in between. The CDR3 length is 14 residues. Germline V gene data show CDR1 as SQVTM and CDR2 as ANQGSEA. The CDR3 DNA reads TGCAGCGCATCGTTTTCAGACAGTAACTATGGCTACACCTTC. Protein product: CSASFSDSNYGYTF. Full variable domain (outside the CDR3, taken from reference TRBV29-1 and TRBJ1-2): SAVISQKPSRDICQRGTSLTIQCQVDSQVTMMFWYRQQPGQSLTLIATANQGSEATYESGFVIDKFPISRPNLTFSTLTVSNMSPEDSSIYLCSASFSDSNYGYTFGSGTRLTVV.

This rearrangement joins TRBV7-9 to TRBJ2-3; D uncertain. Germline V gene lookup returns CDR1 SEHNR and CDR2 FQNEAQ (reference sequence). CDR3 size: 16 residues. Trimming removed 4 bases at V and 0 bases at J, with 14 bases between. The CDR3 loop is CASSSPTATSTDTQYF. As DNA, the CDR3 is TGTGCCAGCAGCTCCCCGACCGCGACTAGCACAGATACGCAGTATTTT.

The chain carries TRBV7-9 and TRBJ2-1, with 7 bases that match TRBD2. V shed 6 bases and J 6 bases; nucleotides not matched to a gene: 14. Germline CDR1 reads SEHNR; CDR2 reads FQNEAQ (reference sequence). The CDR3 runs 16 residues. In DNA form, the CDR3 reads TGTGCCAGCAGTCACCTCGGGACTATAAAGGGCAATGAGCAGTTCTTC. Residues: CASSHLGTIKGNEQFF.

This clone has only one observation. One end of the junction varies from germline; a read error may be responsible. The rearrangement uses TRBV7-9 and TRBJ1-3; no definite D call. Germline values: CDR1 SEHNR, CDR2 FQNEAQ (reference sequence). The CDR3 contains 11 residues. The CDR3 DNA reads as TGTGCCAGCAGCTCACTGGAGGCGCTGGGTTTT. Its translation: CASSSLEALGF.

This sequence joins TRBV7-9 and TRBJ1-2; 9 positions agree with TRBD1. The CDR3 contains 15 residues. Germline V gene lookup returns CDR1 SEHNR and CDR2 FQNEAQ (reference sequence). V shed 6 bases, J shed 4 bases, and the junction held 9 bases outside the gene matches. DNA for the CDR3: TGTGCCAGCAGTCTTACAGGGGGCGCAGGCTATGGCTACACCTTC. Amino acids: CASSLTGGAGYGYTF.

The gene calls are TRBV29-1 and TRBJ2-7; D uncertain. Trimming shortened V by 5 bases and J by 3 bases, and 11 bases separated the two germline ends. The germline gives CDR1 SQVTM, CDR2 ANQGSEA. This CDR3 is 12 amino acids long. CDR3 nucleotides: TGCAGCGTTATGGCGGTCAGCTACGAGCAGTACTTC. Translation: CSVMAVSYEQYF.

The chain carries TRBV5-6 and TRBJ1-4; TRBD1 matches at 8 bases. J lost 10 bases, V lost 3 bases, and 8 bases had no gene match. Germline V gene sequence: CDR1 SGHDT, CDR2 YYEEEE. The length of the CDR3 is 14 residues. CDR3 residues: CASSSGTGVRKLFF. CDR3 DNA: TGTGCCAGCAGCTCCGGGACAGGAGTCCGAAAACTGTTTTTT.

This sequence joins TRBV10-2 and TRBJ2-1; D not resolved. V dropped 2 bases and J dropped 5 bases, with 4 bases sitting between them. Germline assignment: CDR1 WSHSY and CDR2 SAAADI. This CDR3 is 12 amino acids long. The DNA for the CDR3 is TGCGCCAGCAGTGAGGGAGACAATGAGCAGTTCTTC. Translating gives CASSEGDNEQFF.

This sequence joins TRBV28 and TRBJ1-2, with 7 bases fitting TRBD1. Germline V gene sequence: CDR1 MDHEN, CDR2 SYDVKM. The CDR3 has 13 amino acids. V lost 6 bases, J lost 2 bases, and 3 bases stayed unmatched. CDR3 protein: CASSYRGNYGYTF. The DNA of the CDR3 is TGTGCCAGCAGCTACAGGGGAAACTATGGCTACACCTTC.